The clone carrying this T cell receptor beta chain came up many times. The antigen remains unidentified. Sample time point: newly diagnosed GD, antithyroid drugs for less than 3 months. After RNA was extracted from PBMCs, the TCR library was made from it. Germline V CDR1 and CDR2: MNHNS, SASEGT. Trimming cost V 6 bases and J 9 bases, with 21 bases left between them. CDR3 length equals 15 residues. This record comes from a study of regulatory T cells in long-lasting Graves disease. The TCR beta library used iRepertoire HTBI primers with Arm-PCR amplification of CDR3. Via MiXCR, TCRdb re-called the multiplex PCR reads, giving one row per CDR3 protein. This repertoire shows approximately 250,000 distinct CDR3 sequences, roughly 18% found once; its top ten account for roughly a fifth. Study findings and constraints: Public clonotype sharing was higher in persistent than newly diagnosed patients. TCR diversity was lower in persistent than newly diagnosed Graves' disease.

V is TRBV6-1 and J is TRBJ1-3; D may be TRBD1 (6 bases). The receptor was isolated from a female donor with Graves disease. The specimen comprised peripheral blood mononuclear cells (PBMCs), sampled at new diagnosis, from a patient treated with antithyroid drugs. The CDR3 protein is CASRRTRGRGGTIYF. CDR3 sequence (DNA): TGTGCCAGCAGACGAACCAGGGGCAGAGGGGGCACCATATATTTT.